Below, one T cell receptor beta chain is given with its context. A second PCR of 7 to 11 cycles used a sample-barcoded 5' primer and a J-beta primer mix. TCRdb re-called the 5' RACE reads through MiXCR, storing one row per CDR3 protein. The sample includes roughly 1,300,000 distinct CDR3 sequences, approximately 60% of them seen just once. The entry originates in a study of blood T cells in healthy people across ages. The CDR3 contains 15 residues. V was pared by 3 bases and J by 9 bases, with 9 bases of the junction left unmatched. The germline V gene has CDR1 MRHNA and CDR2 SNTAGT. The sample taken for sequencing was blood. The receptor comes from a man aged 18 to 30 in good health. The chain uses TRBV6-4 and TRBJ2-1, with 9 bases matching TRBD2. The chain's CDR3 is CASSDTSGHAGEQFF. The CDR3 nucleotides read TGTGCCAGCAGTGATACTAGCGGGCATGCGGGTGAGCAGTTCTTC.